A single sample is the source of the 20 T cell receptor beta chains below, sequenced in a study of T cell repertoires in cytomegalovirus infection. MiXCR was run by TCRdb on the reads, yielding one entry per CDR3 protein. Among about 150,000 distinct CDR3 sequences listed, about a quarter were seen once. The specimen was PBMCs. The receptors were gathered from a human donor in good health (CMV status not recorded). Some clones in this sample may be carry-over from other donors' samples.

V usage is TRBV28 and J usage is TRBJ1-1; 9 bases align to TRBD1. Germline V gives CDR1 MDHEN, CDR2 SYDVKM. After removal of 7 bases from V and 4 bases from J, the junction contained 7 bases not matched to a gene. The CDR3 has 14 amino acids. The CDR3 nucleotides are TGTGCCAGCAATACGGGACAGGGTGTCACTGAAGCTTTCTTT. Protein: CASNTGQGVTEAFF.

The V gene is TRBV11-2, the J gene TRBJ2-3; 7 bases match TRBD2. The V gene end was trimmed by 1 base and the J gene end by 0 bases; junction bases not matched to a gene: 10. The CDR3 runs to 18 residues. Germline CDR1 SGHAT, CDR2 FQNNGV. CDR3 amino acids: CASSLGGGTSTSTDTQYF. The CDR3 DNA follows: TGTGCCAGCAGCTTAGGGGGGGGGACTTCGACTAGCACAGATACGCAGTATTTT.

This clonotype has ten or more counts. Sequence at one end of the junction differs from germline and may be a read error. This rearrangement joins TRBV5-4 to TRBJ2-7, with D maybe TRBD1 (5 bases). From germline, CDR1 is SGHNT and CDR2 YYREEE (reference sequence). CDR3 length: 14 residues. CDR3 loop: CASSSQTDSHEQYF. CDR3 bases: TGTGCCAGCAGTTCCCAGACAGACTCCCACGAGCAGTACTTC. Filled out from reference TRBV5-4 and TRBJ2-7, the complete variable domain reads ETGVTQSPTHLIKTRGQQVTLRCSSQSGHNTVSWYQQALGQGPQFIFQYYREEENGRGNFPPRFSGLQFPNYSSELNVNALELDDSALYLCASSSQTDSHEQYFGPGTRLTVT.

This clonotype showed up many times. CDR3 DNA: TGTGCCACGCGGTGGGAGAACACTGAAGCTTTCTTT. Its protein product is CATRWENTEAFF. V is TRBV7-9 and J is TRBJ1-1, with unresolved D. CDR3 length: 12 amino acids. The germline CDR1 and CDR2 sequences are SEHNR and FQNEAQ (reference sequence). V gave up 10 bases and J gave up 1 base, with 10 bases separating them. The full variable domain, in which reference TRBV7-9 and TRBJ1-1 provide the parts outside the CDR3, is DTGVSQNPRHKITKRGQNVTFRCDPISEHNRLYWYRQTLGQGPEFLTYFQNEAQLEKSRLLSDRFSAERPKGSFSTLEIQRTEQGDSAMYLCATRWENTEAFFGQGTRLTVV.

V is TRBV23-1 and J is TRBJ2-4; the D is unclear. TRBV23-1 is an open reading frame whose function is uncertain. The CDR3 runs to 16 residues. V lost 4 bases and J lost 0, with 13 bases in between. CDR3 nucleotide sequence: TGCGCCAGCAGTCTGAGGCAGGCGATAGCCAAAAACATTCAGTACTTC. Translation gives CASSLRQAIAKNIQYF.

The chain recombines TRBV9 with TRBJ2-5; no clear D gene. Trimming left V 2 bases short and J 1 base short, with 12 bases between. The CDR3 is 15 amino acids. Germline CDR1 reads SGDLS; CDR2 reads YYNGEE. In DNA, the CDR3 is TGTGCCAGCAGCGTTTCAATTCAGGTCCAAGAGACCCAGTACTTC. Protein product: CASSVSIQVQETQYF.

This clonotype appeared many times. The rearrangement joins TRBV7-8 to TRBJ2-2; D is possibly TRBD1 (7 bases). V lost 0 bases to trimming and J lost 6 bases, with 14 bases between them. Looked up from germline, CDR1 is SGHVS and CDR2 is FQNEAQ. The CDR3 is 16 amino acids. The CDR3 bases are TGTGCCAGCAGCTTAGCGCGGAGGGGGCGCTCCGGGGAGCTGTTTTTT. Residues: CASSLARRGRSGELFF.

This clonotype was found a few times. The rearrangement uses TRBV7-2 and TRBJ2-5; a weak D match, TRBD2 (5 bases). Deletions cut 5 bases from V and 2 bases from J, with 12 bases between. CDR3 length equals 14 residues. The germline CDR1 and CDR2 sequences are SGHTA and FQGNSA. The CDR3, as DNA: TGTGCCAGCAGCCCCACCCGGGATCAAGAGACCCAGTACTTC. Translation: CASSPTRDQETQYF.

The chain recombines TRBV15 with TRBJ1-3, with TRBD1 matching 7 bases. V lost 1 base to trimming and J lost 4 bases; unmatched junction nucleotides: 7. Per the germline V gene, CDR1 is LNHNV and CDR2 is YYDKDF (reference sequence). This CDR3 contains 16 residues. In nucleotides, the CDR3 is TGTGCCACCAGCAGAGCCCGACAGGGAACAGGAAACACCATATATTTT. Residues: CATSRARQGTGNTIYF.

This chain connects TRBV11-2 to TRBJ1-2; no reliable D call. CDR1 and CDR2 (germline): SGHAT, FQNNGV. Trimming pared 1 base from V and 0 bases from J, leaving 12 bases between. This CDR3 is built from 16 residues. Here the CDR3 reads CASSLVSPGANYGYTF. The CDR3 coding sequence is TGTGCCAGCAGCTTAGTTAGTCCGGGAGCTAACTATGGCTACACCTTC.

V is TRBV6-2 or TRBV6-3 and J is TRBJ1-4; TRBD1 might be the D (5 bases). Trimming left V 2 bases short and J 5 bases short, with 24 bases between. Germline V gene lookup returns CDR1 MNHEY and CDR2 SVGEGT. The CDR3 extends over 19 amino acids. Written as DNA, the CDR3 is TGTGCCAGCAGTTACGCCTTCCCCGGACCGGACCGGACAAATGAAAAACTGTTTTTT. This sequence encodes CASSYAFPGPDRTNEKLFF.

This clonotype was seen a single time. The genes are TRBV11-3 and TRBJ2-1; TRBD1 matches at 8 bases. Unmatched junction bases numbered 2, after V lost 4 bases and J lost 0 bases. The germline CDR1 and CDR2 sequences are SGHNT and YENEEA. The CDR3 sequence is 15 residues long. The CDR3 DNA follows: TGTGCCAGCAGCTCGACAGGGGCCTCCTACAATGAGCAGTTCTTC. Protein: CASSSTGASYNEQFF.

This clonotype has at least ten counts. The rearrangement uses TRBV7-2 and TRBJ1-1; D unresolved. This CDR3 spans 13 amino acids. V shed 4 bases and J shed 0 bases, with 6 bases lying between them. The germline CDR1 and CDR2 sequences are SGHTA and FQGNSA. The CDR3 DNA sequence: TGTGCCAGCAGCTGGGCAGTGAACACTGAAGCTTTCTTT. Amino acids: CASSWAVNTEAFF.

This clonotype was observed a handful of times. This chain uses TRBV20-1 with TRBJ1-1; D is unclear. Germline V gives CDR1 DFQATT, CDR2 SNEGSKA (reference sequence). The CDR3 is made up of 12 amino acids. Deletions cut 6 bases from V and 0 bases from J, with 8 bases between. The CDR3 nucleotides read TGCAGTGCCCGGACGGTGAACACTGAAGCTTTCTTT. Translated: CSARTVNTEAFF.

Remarks on this clonotype: This likely comes from a read error, as the CDR3 has no conserved phenylalanine or tryptophan at its end. This chain links TRBV11-2 with TRBJ2-1; a weak D match, TRBD2 (5 bases). Germline CDR1 reads SGHAT; CDR2 reads FQNNGV. The CDR3 length is 14 residues. In DNA form, the CDR3 reads TGTGCCAGCATCTTAGAATCTAGCCGGAATGAGCAGTTCGTC. This translates into CASILESSRNEQFV.

The chain links TRBV7-9 to TRBJ1-6, with 9 bases identical to TRBD1. Losses at the gene ends were 5 bases for V and 6 bases for J; bases not matched to a gene: 8. Per germline, CDR1 SEHNR and CDR2 FQNEAQ (reference sequence). The CDR3 loop spans 16 amino acids. CDR3 in amino acids: CASSPTRDRVNSPLHF. The DNA of the CDR3 is TGTGCCAGCAGCCCGACACGGGACAGGGTTAATTCACCCCTCCACTTT.

This clonotype was found many times. The chain employs TRBV9 and TRBJ1-1; the D is unclear. Trimming left V 0 bases short and J 4 bases short, with 13 bases between. The CDR3 has 15 amino acids. Per the germline V gene, CDR1 is SGDLS and CDR2 is YYNGEE. Written as DNA, the CDR3 is TGTGCCAGCAGCGTAGGATATGCAGGCTCCACTGAAGCTTTCTTT. Amino acids: CASSVGYAGSTEAFF.

The rearrangement uses TRBV11-2 and TRBJ2-7, with 7 bases lining up with TRBD1. The CDR3 covers 15 residues. Per the germline V gene, CDR1 is SGHAT and CDR2 is FQNNGV. Trimming took 4 bases from V and 0 from J; bases not matched to a gene: 6. Written as DNA, the CDR3 is TGTGCCAGCAGCTCGAACAGGGGTCGCTCCTACGAGCAGTACTTC. Translated, it gives CASSSNRGRSYEQYF.

This clonotype occurred many times. The rearrangement links TRBV7-2 to TRBJ2-2, with D possibly matching TRBD1 (6 bases). CDR1 is SGHTA, CDR2 FQGNSA, per germline. The ends were cut back, 5 bases at V and 0 bases at J, with 7 bases in the middle. This CDR3 has 14 amino acids. The CDR3 nucleotides read TGTGCCAGCAGCCGACAGGCGAACACCGGGGAGCTGTTTTTT. The encoded protein is CASSRQANTGELFF.

The genes are TRBV29-1 and TRBJ2-7, with D perhaps TRBD1 or TRBD2 (5 bases each). The CDR3 sequence is 14 residues long. From germline, CDR1 is SQVTM and CDR2 ANQGSEA. Deletions cut 4 bases from V and 0 bases from J, with 13 bases between. The CDR3 DNA sequence: TGCAGCGTTGGAGGGGCAGGGAGCTCCTACGAGCAGTACTTC. This sequence encodes CSVGGAGSSYEQYF.